The source of this T cell receptor (beta chain) is a study of neurological immune-mediated disorders. Via MiXCR, TCRdb re-called the 5' RACE reads, giving one row per CDR3 protein. The sample consists of nearly 60,000 distinct CDR3 sequences, roughly 3.5% of them appearing once. This clonotype was seen at least ten times. The CDR3 totals 14 residues. J gave up 3 bases and V 7 bases, and 10 bases lay outside the gene matches. Germline V CDR1 and CDR2: SGHRS, YFSETQ. The sequenced material came from PBMCs. This chain uses TRBV5-1 with TRBJ2-7, with 7 bases that match TRBD1. This sequence originates from a woman between 55 and 75 years old with multiple sclerosis. CDR3 sequence (DNA): TGCGCCAGCCGACTCGGACAGGCCCTCTACGAGCAGTACTTC. It yields the protein CASRLGQALYEQYF.